This T cell receptor beta chain is drawn from a study of T cell repertoires in cytomegalovirus infection. Turning to the study itself: CMV infection together with matching HLA type was indicated by public TCR beta signatures.

The CDR3 contains 15 residues. Germline V CDR1 and CDR2: LGHNA, YNFKEQ. One entry per CDR3 protein results from TCRdb running MiXCR on the reads. The repertoire holds about 480,000 distinct CDR3 sequences, with around a third as singletons. In regard to this clonotype: No antigen is known for it. A much larger clone is a single base away; this may be a read error.

The rearrangement uses TRBV4-2 and TRBJ1-1; no reliable D call. This receptor was obtained from a human donor in good health (CMV status not recorded). Some clones in this sample may be carry-over from other donors' samples. Material: cultured PBMCs, obtained from culture after CMV antigen stimulation. CDR3 DNA sequence: TGTGTCAGCAGCCAAGTTCGCCCCACGAACACTGAAGCTTTCTTT. It translates to CVSSQVRPTNTEAFF.